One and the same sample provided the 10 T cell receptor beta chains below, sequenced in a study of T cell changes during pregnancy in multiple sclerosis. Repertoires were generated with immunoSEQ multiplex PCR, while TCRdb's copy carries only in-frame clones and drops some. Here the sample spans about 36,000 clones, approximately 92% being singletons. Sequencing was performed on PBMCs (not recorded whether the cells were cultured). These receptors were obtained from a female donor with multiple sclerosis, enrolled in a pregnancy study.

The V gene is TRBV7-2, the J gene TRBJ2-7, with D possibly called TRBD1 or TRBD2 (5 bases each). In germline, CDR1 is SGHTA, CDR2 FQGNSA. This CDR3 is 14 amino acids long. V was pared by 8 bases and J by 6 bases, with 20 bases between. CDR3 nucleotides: TGTGCCAGCGGCCGACCGGACGGGACCCGCGAGCAGTACTTC. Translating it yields CASGRPDGTREQYF.

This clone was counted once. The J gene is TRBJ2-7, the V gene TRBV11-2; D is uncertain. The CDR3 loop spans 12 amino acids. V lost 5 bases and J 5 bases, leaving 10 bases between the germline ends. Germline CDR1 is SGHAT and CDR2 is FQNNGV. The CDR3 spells CASSPGSHEQYF. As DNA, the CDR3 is TGTGCCAGCAGCCCTGGGTCGCACGAGCAGTACTTC. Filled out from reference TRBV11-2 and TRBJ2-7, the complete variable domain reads EAGVAQSPRYKIIEKRQSVAFWCNPISGHATLYWYQQILGQGPKLLIQFQNNGVVDDSQLPKDRFSAERLKGVDSTLKIQPAKLEDSAVYLCASSPGSHEQYFGPGTRLTVT.

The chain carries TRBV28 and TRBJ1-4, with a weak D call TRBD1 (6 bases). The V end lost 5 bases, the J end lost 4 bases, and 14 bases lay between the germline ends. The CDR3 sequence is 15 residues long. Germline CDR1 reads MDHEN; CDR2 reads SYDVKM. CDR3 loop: CASSTQQGYNEKLFF. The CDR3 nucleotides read TGTGCCAGCAGTACGCAACAGGGATATAATGAAAAACTGTTTTTT.

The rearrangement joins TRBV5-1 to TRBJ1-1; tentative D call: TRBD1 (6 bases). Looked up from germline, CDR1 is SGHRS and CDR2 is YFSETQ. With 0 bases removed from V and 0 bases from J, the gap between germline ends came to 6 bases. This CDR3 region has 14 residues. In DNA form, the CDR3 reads TGCGCCAGCAGCTTGGGACAGGTGAACACTGAAGCTTTCTTT. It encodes CASSLGQVNTEAFF.

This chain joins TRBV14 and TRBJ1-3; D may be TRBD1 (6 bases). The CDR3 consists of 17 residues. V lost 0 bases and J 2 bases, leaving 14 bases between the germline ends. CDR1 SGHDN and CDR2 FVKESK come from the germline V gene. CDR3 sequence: CASSQDLSRTAGNTIYF. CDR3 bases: TGTGCCAGCAGCCAAGATCTGAGTAGGACAGCTGGAAACACCATATATTTT.

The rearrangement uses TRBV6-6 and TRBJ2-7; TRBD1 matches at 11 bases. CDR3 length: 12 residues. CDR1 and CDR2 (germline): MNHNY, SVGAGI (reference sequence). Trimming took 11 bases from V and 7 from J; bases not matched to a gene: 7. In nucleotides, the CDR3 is TGTGCCGGTGGGACAGGGGGTCGTGAGCAGTACTTC. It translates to CAGGTGGREQYF.

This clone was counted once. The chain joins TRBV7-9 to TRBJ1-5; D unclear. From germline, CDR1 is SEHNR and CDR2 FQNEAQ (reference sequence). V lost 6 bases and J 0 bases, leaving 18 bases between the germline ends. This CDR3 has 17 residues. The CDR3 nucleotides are TGTGCCAGCAGAGCAGGAGGGTCAGAGCTTAGCAATCAGCCCCAGCATTTT. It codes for CASRAGGSELSNQPQHF. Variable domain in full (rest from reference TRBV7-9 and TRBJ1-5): DTGVSQNPRHKITKRGQNVTFRCDPISEHNRLYWYRQTLGQGPEFLTYFQNEAQLEKSRLLSDRFSAERPKGSFSTLEIQRTEQGDSAMYLCASRAGGSELSNQPQHFGDGTRLSIL.

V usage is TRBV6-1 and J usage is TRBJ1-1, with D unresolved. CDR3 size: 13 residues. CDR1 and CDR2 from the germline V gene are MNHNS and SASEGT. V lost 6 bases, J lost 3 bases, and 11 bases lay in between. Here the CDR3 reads CASSVMRDTEAFF. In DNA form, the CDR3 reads TGTGCCAGCAGCGTCATGAGAGACACTGAAGCTTTCTTT.

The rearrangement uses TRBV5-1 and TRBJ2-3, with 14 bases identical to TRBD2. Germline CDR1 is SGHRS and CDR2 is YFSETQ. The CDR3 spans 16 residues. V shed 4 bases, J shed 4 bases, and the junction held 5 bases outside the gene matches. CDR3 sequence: CASSTGTSGSSDTQYF. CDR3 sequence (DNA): TGCGCCAGCAGCACAGGGACTAGCGGGAGTTCAGATACGCAGTATTTT.

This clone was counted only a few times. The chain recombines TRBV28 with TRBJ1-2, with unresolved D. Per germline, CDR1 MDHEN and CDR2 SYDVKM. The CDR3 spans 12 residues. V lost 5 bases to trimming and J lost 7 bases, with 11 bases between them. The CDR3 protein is CASSPPSTGYTF. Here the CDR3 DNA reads TGTGCCAGCAGTCCCCCTTCTACTGGCTACACCTTC.